A selection of T cell receptor beta chains follows, all from one sample in a study of siplizumab effects on memory and regulatory T cells. The repertoire was sequenced with immunoSEQ multiplex PCR; TCRdb's copy has only in-frame clones and lacks some. The sample has some 120,000 clones, roughly 94% seen once; the top ten hold under 2%. Sequencing used non-Treg CD4+ T cells sorted from blood. The receptor source for this set is a human donor in good health. Both conserved end residues are part of each CDR3. Each record gives: CDR3 DNA, CDR3 protein, V gene, CDR3 length, clone size, D gene, J gene. D genes are given only for firm matches. Expanded clones get a size class; other rows say once, few or many, or leave the size out.

CDR3nt: TGTGCCAGCACCGGAGGACAGGCCCGGGGGGAGACCCAGTACTTC
CDR3aa: CASTGGQARGETQYF
v_gene: TRBV6-6
len: 15
abundance: .
d_gene: .
j_gene: TRBJ2-5

CDR3nt: TGTGCCAGCAGCGTAGCTATATCTTCGAGCTCCTACGAGCAGTACTTC
CDR3aa: CASSVAISSSSYEQYF
v_gene: TRBV9
len: 16
abundance: once
d_gene: .
j_gene: TRBJ2-7

CDR3nt: TGTGCCAGTAGTCCCAGGGACAGGGGCAACGAAAAACTGTTTTTT
CDR3aa: CASSPRDRGNEKLFF
v_gene: TRBV19
len: 15
abundance: .
d_gene: TRBD1
j_gene: TRBJ1-4

CDR3nt: TGTGCCAGCAGCGTTGGACAGGGGGTGATCACCGGGGAGCTGTTTTTT
CDR3aa: CASSVGQGVITGELFF
v_gene: TRBV9
len: 16
abundance: .
d_gene: TRBD1
j_gene: TRBJ2-2

CDR3nt: TGTGCCAGCAGCTTGGACAGGGGACCCTACGAGCAGTACTTC
CDR3aa: CASSLDRGPYEQYF
v_gene: TRBV5-5
len: 14
abundance: .
d_gene: TRBD1
j_gene: TRBJ2-7

CDR3nt: TGTGCCAGCAGTGGATGCAGGTCCGGTAAGGGTAAGACCCAGTACTTC
CDR3aa: CASSGCRSGKGKTQYF
v_gene: TRBV6-4
len: 16
abundance: once
d_gene: .
j_gene: TRBJ2-5

CDR3nt: TGTGCCAGCAGCGTAGCCGGGACAAGCTCCTACGAGCAGTACTTC
CDR3aa: CASSVAGTSSYEQYF
v_gene: TRBV9
len: 15
abundance: .
d_gene: .
j_gene: TRBJ2-7

CDR3nt: TGTGCCAGCAGCAACGCCCGGCGGGCGGCCCTCTACAATGAGCAGTTCTTC
CDR3aa: CASSNARRAALYNEQFF
v_gene: TRBV7-9
len: 17
abundance: once
d_gene: .
j_gene: TRBJ2-1

CDR3nt: TGTGCCAGCAGTTATGGTCCCATGAACACTGAAGCTTTCTTT
CDR3aa: CASSYGPMNTEAFF
v_gene: TRBV6-6
len: 14
abundance: .
d_gene: .
j_gene: TRBJ1-1

CDR3nt: TGTGCCAGCAGTCAGTCAACTCGACCGACTGACATTGGAAACACCATATATTTT
CDR3aa: CASSQSTRPTDIGNTIYF
v_gene: TRBV5-6
len: 18
abundance: .
d_gene: .
j_gene: TRBJ1-3

CDR3nt: TGTGCCAGCAGTTACCCACTCGCAAAGGGTACCTACGAGCAGTACTTC
CDR3aa: CASSYPLAKGTYEQYF
v_gene: TRBV6-5
len: 16
abundance: .
d_gene: .
j_gene: TRBJ2-7

CDR3nt: TGTGCCAGCAGCGTAACGAGTCAGGGGGCCGGCAATGAGCAGTTCTTC
CDR3aa: CASSVTSQGAGNEQFF
v_gene: TRBV9
len: 16
abundance: .
d_gene: TRBD1
j_gene: TRBJ2-1

CDR3nt: TGTGCCAGTAGTATTCCCCGTCGACAGGGGGCACCCTACGAGCAGTACTTC
CDR3aa: CASSIPRRQGAPYEQYF
v_gene: TRBV19
len: 17
abundance: .
d_gene: TRBD1
j_gene: TRBJ2-7

CDR3nt: TGTGCCAGCTCACCTAAGACTAGAAGTGCGGCTGGGGCCAACGTCCTGACTTTC
CDR3aa: CASSPKTRSAAGANVLTF
v_gene: TRBV18
len: 18
abundance: .
d_gene: .
j_gene: TRBJ2-6

CDR3nt: TGTGCCAGCAGCTTAGTGTTGGGACAGGGCTATGGCTACACCTTC
CDR3aa: CASSLVLGQGYGYTF
v_gene: TRBV7-9
len: 15
abundance: .
d_gene: TRBD1
j_gene: TRBJ1-2

CDR3nt: TGTGCCATCAGTGAGGGGTGGGTAGCTTTCTTT
CDR3aa: CAISEGWVAFF
v_gene: TRBV10-3
len: 11
abundance: .
d_gene: .
j_gene: TRBJ1-1